Listed below are T cell receptor beta chains from one sample, sequenced in a study of yellow fever vaccine responses in identical twins. TCRdb re-called the RT-PCR reads with MiXCR, one entry per CDR3 protein. The sample shows around 20,000 distinct CDR3 sequences, about 61% of them seen only once. The sample here was T cells from blood (PBMCs), unsorted or a sorted subset (not recorded which), taken before or after yellow fever vaccination (not recorded which). All receptors come from a woman aged 18-29 years who received the yellow fever vaccine. CDR3s include the opening cysteine and the closing phenylalanine or tryptophan. A D gene is named only where the DNA matches it firmly. The size field is filled for only some rows; it gives once, few, many or a size class.

NA	once	TRBV28	TRBJ1-1	CASSSWWVTNTEAFF	TGTGCCAGCAGTTCCTGGTGGGTGACGAACACTGAAGCTTTCTTT
NA	NA	TRBV13	TRBJ2-1	CASTIDYYSYNEQFF	TGTGCCAGCACCATCGACTACTACTCCTACAATGAGCAGTTCTTC
TRBD1	NA	TRBV20-1	TRBJ1-4	CSARGQGNEKLFF	TGCAGTGCTAGAGGACAGGGTAATGAAAAACTGTTTTTT
NA	NA	TRBV11-3	TRBJ1-4	CASSPEMGLKLFF	TGTGCCAGCAGCCCTGAGATGGGGTTGAAACTGTTTTTT
NA	few	TRBV11-3	TRBJ1-1	CASSFAGITEAFF	TGTGCCAGCAGCTTTGCGGGCATCACTGAAGCTTTCTTT
NA	NA	TRBV29-1	TRBJ2-2	CSVVSQADTGELFF	TGCAGCGTTGTTTCGCAGGCGGACACCGGGGAGCTGTTTTTT
NA	few	TRBV29-1	TRBJ1-5	CSVLGGGNQPQHF	TGCAGCGTTTTAGGAGGGGGCAATCAGCCCCAGCATTTT
TRBD1	NA	TRBV20-1	TRBJ2-3	CSASPPGQGTDTQYF	TGCAGTGCTTCTCCGCCGGGACAGGGGACAGATACGCAGTATTTT
NA	NA	TRBV6-4	TRBJ2-2	CASSDSGGNTGELFF	TGTGCCAGCAGTGACTCAGGGGGAAACACCGGGGAGCTGTTTTTT
NA	NA	TRBV29-1	TRBJ1-5	CSVVLGGSNQPQHF	TGCAGCGTTGTCCTGGGAGGTAGCAATCAGCCCCAGCATTTT
TRBD2	NA	TRBV6-4	TRBJ2-5	CASSDLSGDQETQYF	TGTGCCAGCAGTGACCTGAGCGGGGACCAAGAGACCCAGTACTTC
NA	NA	TRBV28	TRBJ2-2	CASSLVRPGELFF	TGTGCCAGCAGTCTGGTCAGGCCCGGGGAGCTGTTTTTT
TRBD1	NA	TRBV28	TRBJ2-5	CASSSAGTGIQETQYF	TGTGCCAGCAGTTCAGCCGGGACAGGGATCCAAGAGACCCAGTACTTC
NA	NA	TRBV4-2	TRBJ2-1	CASSQEGGESYNEQFF	TGTGCCAGCAGCCAAGAAGGTGGGGAGTCCTACAATGAGCAGTTCTTC
NA	NA	TRBV18	TRBJ1-1	CASSPMGTEAFF	TGTGCCAGCTCACCAATGGGCACTGAAGCTTTCTTT
NA	NA	TRBV2	TRBJ1-1	CASSAGGRTEAFF	TGTGCCAGCAGTGCCGGGGGACGGACTGAAGCTTTCTTT
NA	NA	TRBV5-1	TRBJ2-1	CASTPSIGGSYNEQFF	TGCGCCAGCACCCCGTCCATAGGGGGTTCCTACAATGAGCAGTTCTTC
TRBD2	NA	TRBV7-3	TRBJ2-7	CASSLTVGGNSYEQYF	TGTGCCAGCAGCTTAACGGTCGGGGGGAACTCCTACGAGCAGTACTTC
TRBD1	NA	TRBV18	TRBJ1-3	CATNEGQSGNTIYF	TGTGCCACTAATGAGGGACAGTCTGGAAACACCATATATTTT
TRBD1	NA	TRBV2	TRBJ2-3	CASSDQGADTDTQYF	TGTGCCAGCAGTGACCAGGGGGCTGACACAGATACGCAGTATTTT
TRBD1	NA	TRBV2	TRBJ1-1	CASSGQGAVIEAFF	TGTGCCAGCAGTGGACAGGGGGCTGTGATTGAAGCTTTCTTT
NA	few	TRBV4-1	TRBJ2-3	CASSQVNMGFTDTQYF	TGCGCCAGCAGCCAAGTGAATATGGGTTTCACAGATACGCAGTATTTT
NA	few	TRBV20-1	TRBJ1-1	CSVPRGVAFF	TGCAGCGTACCTCGGGGGGTGGCTTTCTTT
TRBD2	NA	TRBV29-1	TRBJ2-4	CSGGRAKNIQYF	TGCAGCGGCGGGAGGGCCAAAAACATTCAGTACTTC
TRBD1	NA	TRBV15	TRBJ1-3	CATSREGQAYF	TGTGCCACCAGCAGAGAAGGACAGGCATATTTT
NA	NA	TRBV10-3	TRBJ1-2	CAIMMGADGYTF	TGTGCCATCATGATGGGGGCTGACGGCTACACCTTC
NA	NA	TRBV5-4	TRBJ2-4	CASSLGTTAKNIQYF	TGTGCCAGCAGCTTGGGGACGACGGCCAAAAACATTCAGTACTTC
NA	NA	TRBV2	TRBJ2-2	CASSEARRSTGELFF	TGTGCCAGCAGTGAAGCTAGGCGTAGCACCGGGGAGCTGTTTTTT
TRBD1	NA	TRBV5-1	TRBJ2-7	CASSTVGDSIIYEQYF	TGCGCCAGCAGCACCGTGGGGGACAGCATCATCTACGAGCAGTACTTC
TRBD1	NA	TRBV2	TRBJ1-3	CASSESFGRTGHGNTIYF	TGTGCCAGCAGTGAAAGCTTTGGGAGGACAGGACACGGAAACACCATATATTTT
TRBD1	once	TRBV12-3/TRBV12-4	TRBJ1-5	CASRGQDSNQPQHF	TGTGCCAGCAGAGGACAGGATAGCAATCAGCCCCAGCATTTT
TRBD2	NA	TRBV3-1	TRBJ2-1	CASSRGGRKVTYNEQFF	TGTGCCAGCAGCCGCGGCGGGAGGAAGGTCACCTACAATGAGCAGTTCTTC
NA	NA	TRBV28	TRBJ1-1	CASGMFTGNYREAFF	TGTGCCAGCGGTATGTTTACAGGAAACTACCGTGAAGCTTTCTTT
TRBD1	NA	TRBV7-9	TRBJ1-6	CASSDPTGRNSPLHF	TGTGCCAGCAGCGACCCGACAGGGCGGAATTCACCCCTCCACTTT
NA	NA	TRBV6-2/TRBV6-3	TRBJ2-2	CASSNTAVKLFF	TGTGCCAGCTCCAATACAGCGGTGAAGCTGTTTTTT
TRBD2	NA	TRBV4-2	TRBJ2-2	CASSQGTSGGDTGELFF	TGTGCCAGCAGCCAAGGGACTAGCGGGGGGGACACCGGGGAGCTGTTTTTT
NA	NA	TRBV10-3	TRBJ1-1	CAIRNRDEAFF	TGTGCCATCAGAAACAGGGATGAAGCTTTCTTT
TRBD1	few	TRBV28	TRBJ2-1	CASSLTGTGVRNEQFF	TGTGCCAGCAGTTTAACGGGGACAGGAGTAAGGAATGAGCAGTTCTTC
NA	NA	TRBV11-1	TRBJ2-2	CASSFGGSTGELFF	TGTGCCAGCAGCTTCGGAGGTTCCACCGGGGAGCTGTTTTTT
TRBD1	once	TRBV4-1	TRBJ1-4	CASSGTGVEKLFF	TGCGCCAGCAGCGGGACAGGGGTTGAAAAACTGTTTTTT
NA	NA	TRBV29-1	TRBJ2-5	CSCRVTQETQYF	TGCAGCTGTAGGGTTACACAAGAGACCCAGTACTTC
NA	NA	TRBV9	TRBJ1-1	CASTRTIYMNTEAFF	TGTGCCAGCACGAGGACCATTTACATGAACACTGAAGCTTTCTTT
NA	NA	TRBV20-1	TRBJ2-1	CSARGGSSYNEQFF	TGCAGTGCTAGAGGCGGTAGCTCCTACAATGAGCAGTTCTTC